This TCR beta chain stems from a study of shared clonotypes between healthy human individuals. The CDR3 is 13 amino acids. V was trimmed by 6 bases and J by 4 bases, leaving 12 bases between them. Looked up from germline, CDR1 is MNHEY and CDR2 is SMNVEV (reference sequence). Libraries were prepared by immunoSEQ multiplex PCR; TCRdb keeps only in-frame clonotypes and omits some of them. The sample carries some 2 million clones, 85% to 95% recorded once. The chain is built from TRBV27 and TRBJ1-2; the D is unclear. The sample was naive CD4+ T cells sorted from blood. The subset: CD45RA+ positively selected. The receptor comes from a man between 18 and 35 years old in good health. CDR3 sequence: CASSLRVGYGYTF. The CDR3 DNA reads TGTGCCAGCAGCCTCCGCGTAGGCTATGGCTACACCTTC.